The 7 T cell receptor beta chains listed next were all sequenced from one sample in a study of cytomegalovirus exposure and HLA in healthy donors. The PCR had 60 Vbeta and 13 Jbeta primers. Measured with immunoSEQ multiplex PCR; TCRdb has only the in-frame clones, and not every one. The sample yields 120,000 to 150,000 clones, roughly 78% seen once. Material for sequencing was PBMCs. Receptors originate from a man aged 30 to 39 in good health and CMV-seronegative.

The rearrangement uses TRBV6-5 and TRBJ2-5; D is possibly TRBD2 (7 bases). V shed 1 base and J shed 4 bases, with 16 bases lying between them. Germline V CDR1 and CDR2: MNHEY, SVGAGI. The CDR3 is 16 residues long. DNA for the CDR3: TGTGCCAGCAGTTACTGGGCGGGGGCCCAACGAGAGACCCAGTACTTC. Translating gives CASSYWAGAQRETQYF.

This clone was seen a single time. The chain uses TRBV28 and TRBJ1-1; 7 bases are a match to TRBD1. This CDR3 contains 16 residues. The V gene's germline CDR1 is MDHEN and CDR2 SYDVKM. The V and J ends lost 4 bases and 7 bases, in that order; junction bases with no gene match: 15. In DNA, the CDR3 is TGTGCCAGCAGTTCAAACAGGGGACAACCCACCCTTGAAGCTTTCTTT. Protein sequence: CASSSNRGQPTLEAFF.

CDR3 DNA: TGTGCTAGTGCCAGCTCCTACAATGAGCAGTTCTTC. Translation gives CASASSYNEQFF. This rearrangement joins TRBV12-5 to TRBJ2-1; D is undetermined. V shed 7 bases and J shed 0 bases, with 4 bases lying between them. The CDR3 contains 12 residues. Germline V lookup: CDR1 LGHNT, CDR2 FRNRAP.

The CDR3 loop reads CASSLSQNYEQYF. The DNA of the CDR3 is TGTGCCAGCAGCTTATCCCAGAACTACGAGCAGTACTTC. This chain links TRBV7-8 with TRBJ2-7, with D unclear. Germline loops: CDR1 SGHVS, CDR2 FQNEAQ. The CDR3 contains 13 residues. V lost 2 bases and J 3 bases, leaving 8 bases between the germline ends.

This chain joins TRBV2 and TRBJ1-2; no clear D. The CDR3 has 14 residues. The V end was cut by 6 bases, the J end by 2 bases, with 13 bases between. Germline values: CDR1 SNHLY, CDR2 FYNNEI. The DNA for the CDR3 is TGTGCCAGCAGGTCGAGAGCCCCCAACTATGGCTACACCTTC. Protein: CASRSRAPNYGYTF. Based on the CDR3 plus reference TRBV2 and TRBJ1-2, the full variable domain is EPEVTQTPSHQVTQMGQEVILRCVPISNHLYFYWYRQILGQKVEFLVSFYNNEISEKSEIFDDQFSVERPDGSNFTLKIRSTKLEDSAMYFCASRSRAPNYGYTFGSGTRLTVV.

The rearrangement uses TRBV28 and TRBJ2-3, with no clear D. The CDR3 loop spans 14 amino acids. From germline, CDR1 is MDHEN and CDR2 SYDVKM. V lost 7 bases, J lost 2 bases, and 13 bases lay in between. CDR3 nucleotide sequence: TGTGCCAGCAAGTCCGGAGTAGCCACAGATACGCAGTATTTT. This sequence encodes CASKSGVATDTQYF. Full variable domain (rest looked up from reference TRBV28 and TRBJ2-3): DVKVTQSSRYLVKRTGEKVFLECVQDMDHENMFWYRQDPGLGLRLIYFSYDVKMKEKGDIPEGYSVSREKKERFSLILESASTNQTSMYLCASKSGVATDTQYFGPGTRLTVL.

The chain uses TRBV18 and TRBJ2-7; maybe TRBD1 (6 bases). V shed 5 bases and J shed 1 base, with 12 bases lying between them. Germline lookup yields CDR1 KGHSH and CDR2 LQKENI. This CDR3 is 14 amino acids long. CDR3 in DNA: TGTGCCAGCTCAGGATTAGGACAGTCCTACGAGCAGTACTTC. Residues: CASSGLGQSYEQYF.